Presented here are 28 T cell receptor beta chains from one specimen sequenced in a study. TCRdb reprocessed the RT-PCR reads via MiXCR and lists one record per CDR3 protein. The sample records fewer than 800,000 distinct CDR3 sequences, 13% to 15% being singletons. Sequences were obtained from memory CD4+ T cells from blood. These TCRs come from a female donor in good health, serving as a healthy control.

The J gene is TRBJ2-5, the V gene TRBV5-1, with D possibly TRBD2 on 5 matching bases. CDR1 SGHRS and CDR2 YFSETQ come from the germline V gene. This CDR3 has 15 amino acids. V was pared by 0 bases and J by 2 bases, with 11 bases between. CDR3 region: CASSLALSAQETQYF. The CDR3 DNA reads TGCGCCAGCAGCTTGGCCCTTAGCGCTCAAGAGACCCAGTACTTC.

In this sample, this clonotype turned up a few times. V usage is TRBV29-1 and J usage is TRBJ2-1; possibly TRBD1 or TRBD2 for D (5 bases each). V lost 3 bases and J lost 0, with 9 bases in between. CDR1 and CDR2 from the germline V gene are SQVTM and ANQGSEA. There are 14 residues in the CDR3. CDR3 nucleotides: TGCAGCGTTGATCCCGGGACCTCCTACAATGAGCAGTTCTTC. Its translation: CSVDPGTSYNEQFF.

This clonotype was picked up many times. V and J are TRBV20-1 and TRBJ2-7, with 9 bases that match TRBD2. This CDR3 has 13 residues. Germline CDR1 DFQATT, CDR2 SNEGSKA (reference sequence). With V trimmed by 3 bases and J by 9 bases, 9 bases remained unmatched. DNA of the CDR3: TGCAGTGCTAGTACGGTAGCGGGGGACCCGCAGTACTTC. Residues: CSASTVAGDPQYF.

This clonotype was observed a handful of times. V is TRBV29-1 and J is TRBJ2-5, with D possibly being TRBD2 (5 bases). Per the germline V gene, CDR1 is SQVTM and CDR2 is ANQGSEA. CDR3 length: 12 residues. V lost 2 bases and J lost 4, with 8 bases in between. CDR3 region: CSVESRAETQYF. The DNA of the CDR3 is TGCAGCGTTGAATCGAGGGCAGAGACCCAGTACTTC.

This clonotype has more than one count but fewer than ten. The chain recombines TRBV20-1 with TRBJ2-1; TRBD2 aligns across 14 bases. Germline assignment: CDR1 DFQATT and CDR2 SNEGSKA (reference sequence). CDR3 length equals 15 residues. V lost 6 bases to trimming and J lost 7 bases; unmatched junction nucleotides: 8. CDR3 DNA: TGCAGTGCCCCAACCGGGACTAGCGGGAGTAATGAGCAGTTCTTC. It codes for CSAPTGTSGSNEQFF.

This clonotype was observed a handful of times. The chain uses TRBV18 and TRBJ2-7; D possibly matches TRBD1 or TRBD2 (5 bases each). The V gene's germline CDR1 is KGHSH and CDR2 LQKENI. The CDR3 contains 14 residues. V lost 1 base and J 8 bases, leaving 15 bases between the germline ends. In DNA, the CDR3 is TGTGCCAGCTCACCACAAGGGACGGTAGGAAAGCAGTACTTC. This codes for CASSPQGTVGKQYF.

This clonotype was counted at least ten times. The chain has TRBV28 and TRBJ2-7; TRBD2 might be the D (6 bases). There are 16 residues in the CDR3. Trimming shortened V by 6 bases and J by 5 bases, and 23 bases separated the two germline ends. CDR1 and CDR2 (germline): MDHEN, SYDVKM. The CDR3 protein is CASRISGPKVGHEQYF. The CDR3 coding sequence is TGTGCCAGCAGAATTAGCGGCCCCAAAGTGGGCCACGAGCAGTACTTC. Drawing the rest from reference TRBV28 and TRBJ2-7, the complete variable domain is DVKVTQSSRYLVKRTGEKVFLECVQDMDHENMFWYRQDPGLGLRLIYFSYDVKMKEKGDIPEGYSVSREKKERFSLILESASTNQTSMYLCASRISGPKVGHEQYFGPGTRLTVT.

The chain joins TRBV5-1 to TRBJ1-3; a possible D gene is TRBD1 (5 bases). The CDR3 consists of 14 residues. V gave up 3 bases and J gave up 0 bases, with 7 bases separating them. Germline V gene sequence: CDR1 SGHRS, CDR2 YFSETQ. The CDR3 sequence: CASSSDISGNTIYF. CDR3 bases: TGCGCCAGCAGCTCGGACATCTCTGGAAACACCATATATTTT.

This clonotype was seen repeatedly, ten times or more. The V and J genes are TRBV20-1 and TRBJ2-5; D assignment may be TRBD1 or TRBD2 (5 bases each). Germline CDR1 DFQATT, CDR2 SNEGSKA (reference sequence). With 7 bases removed from V and 6 bases from J, the gap between germline ends came to 15 bases. This CDR3 region has 12 residues. DNA for the CDR3: TGCAGTGTTCCCTCCGAGGGGAAGACCCAGTACTTC. It translates to CSVPSEGKTQYF.

This clonotype occurred a few times. The chain has TRBV7-2 and TRBJ1-2; perhaps TRBD1 as D (5 bases). With 5 bases removed from V and 2 bases from J, the gap between germline ends came to 9 bases. The CDR3 contains 13 residues. In germline, CDR1 is SGHTA, CDR2 FQGNSA. The DNA for the CDR3 is TGTGCCAGCAGCGAAGACAGAAACTATGGCTACACCTTC. Amino acid sequence: CASSEDRNYGYTF.

This clonotype has more than one count but fewer than ten. V and J are TRBV6-2 or TRBV6-3 and TRBJ2-3; weak D call: TRBD2 (6 bases). From germline, CDR1 is MNHEY and CDR2 SVGEGT. The V gene lost 5 bases and the J gene lost 1 base, with 13 bases spanning the gap. This CDR3 is built from 15 residues. CDR3 bases: TGTGCCAGCAGTCGACTAGTACCCCGCACAGATACGCAGTATTTT. It translates to CASSRLVPRTDTQYF.

This rearrangement joins TRBV10-2 to TRBJ2-1; TRBD2 agrees at 10 bases. The germline V gene has CDR1 WSHSY and CDR2 SAAADI. The junction had 3 bases not matched to a gene; V was cut back by 6 bases and J by 1 base. CDR3 length equals 15 residues. CDR3 loop: CASRLAGSSYNEQFF. The CDR3 nucleotides are TGCGCCAGCAGACTAGCGGGAAGTTCCTACAATGAGCAGTTCTTC.

This clonotype was observed once. The chain is built from TRBV5-1 and TRBJ1-6; D remains ambiguous. V was pared by 1 base and J by 6 bases, with 8 bases between. CDR3 length: 14 amino acids. CDR1 and CDR2 (germline): SGHRS, YFSETQ. The CDR3 coding sequence is TGCGCCAGCAGCTTGACAACCGGTAATTCACCCCTCCACTTT. Protein product: CASSLTTGNSPLHF.

This chain's CDR3 is CASSKEPNTEAFF. CDR3 in DNA: TGTGCCAGCAGCAAGGAACCTAACACTGAAGCTTTCTTT. This rearrangement joins TRBV7-2 to TRBJ1-1; D ambiguous. CDR3 size: 13 residues. V shed 5 bases and J shed 2 bases, with 9 bases lying between them. CDR1 and CDR2 (germline): SGHTA, FQGNSA.

V gene TRBV27 combines with J gene TRBJ2-6; weak D call: TRBD1 (6 bases). The CDR3 covers 14 residues. Trimming stripped 6 bases from V and 3 bases from J, with 9 bases between. Germline CDR1 reads MNHEY; CDR2 reads SMNVEV (reference sequence). CDR3 DNA: TGTGCCAGCAGCACCAGGGGTGGGGCCAACGTCCTGACTTTC. This sequence encodes CASSTRGGANVLTF.

The V and J genes are TRBV3-1 and TRBJ2-1, with D possibly TRBD2 on 6 matching bases. The CDR3 totals 13 residues. Germline V gene sequence: CDR1 LGHDT, CDR2 YNNKEL (reference sequence). V was trimmed by 5 bases and J by 7 bases, leaving 12 bases between them. The CDR3 is CASSVLGGNEQFF. Written as DNA, the CDR3 is TGTGCCAGCAGCGTCCTGGGGGGAAATGAGCAGTTCTTC.

This clonotype was observed a few times. This chain connects TRBV6-5 to TRBJ2-7; D might be TRBD2 (5 bases). V lost 4 bases and J lost 0, with 16 bases in between. Germline CDR1 reads MNHEY; CDR2 reads SVGAGI. The CDR3 is 16 residues long. CDR3 sequence (DNA): TGTGCCAGCAGTTCCAGGACTCCACGGGGCTCCTACGAGCAGTACTTC. Translating gives CASSSRTPRGSYEQYF.

The chain combines TRBV6-1 with TRBJ1-5, with 8 bases that match TRBD1. The germline CDR1 and CDR2 sequences are MNHNS and SASEGT. This CDR3 has 16 residues. Unmatched junction bases numbered 8, after V lost 1 base and J lost 6 bases. DNA of the CDR3: TGTGCCAGCAGTGAAGGGACAGGGTTCCCCAGTCAGCCCCAGCATTTT. Translating it yields CASSEGTGFPSQPQHF.

The chain employs TRBV6-2 or TRBV6-3 and TRBJ2-1, with D maybe TRBD1 (5 bases). V was shortened by 2 bases and J by 10 bases, with 21 bases between the two germline ends. This CDR3 region has 16 residues. Germline CDR1 is MNHEY and CDR2 is SVGEGT. The DNA for the CDR3 is TGTGCCAGCAGTTACCCCCGACTGGGGCTGGGTGGCGAGCAGTTCTTC. Translation: CASSYPRLGLGGEQFF.

This chain joins TRBV20-1 and TRBJ1-6; D is possibly TRBD1 (5 bases). V lost 4 bases, J lost 4 bases, and 11 bases lay in between. This CDR3 comprises 14 residues. Germline V gives CDR1 DFQATT, CDR2 SNEGSKA (reference sequence). CDR3 residues: CSATRDLYNSPLHF. The CDR3 DNA reads TGCAGTGCTACCCGGGACCTATATAATTCACCCCTCCACTTT.

This clonotype was recorded a few times. CDR3 coding DNA: TGTGCCAGCAGCTTAGATCGGCCCACGAACACAGATACGCAGTATTTT. It yields the protein CASSLDRPTNTDTQYF. V and J are TRBV7-6 and TRBJ2-3; D not resolved. CDR1 and CDR2 (germline): SGHVS, FNYEAQ. Between the trimmed V and J ends, which lost 1 base and 2 bases, there was a span of 13 bases. The CDR3 is made up of 16 amino acids. Full variable domain (missing parts from reference TRBV7-6 and TRBJ2-3): GAGVSQSPRYKVTKRGQDVALRCDPISGHVSLYWYRQALGQGPEFLTYFNYEAQQDKSGLPNDRFSAERPEGSISTLTIQRTEQRDSAMYRCASSLDRPTNTDTQYFGPGTRLTVL.

The J gene is TRBJ2-1, the V gene TRBV5-4, with TRBD2 identical over 7 bases. CDR1 and CDR2 (germline): SGHNT, YYREEE (reference sequence). With 4 bases clipped from V and 5 bases from J, the junction kept 12 bases outside the gene matches. CDR3 length: 16 residues. CDR3 in DNA: TGTGCCAGCAGCAATGATGGCGGGAGTATCAACAATGAGCAGTTCTTC. Protein: CASSNDGGSINNEQFF.

The chain is built from TRBV6-5 and TRBJ2-1, with 8 positions matching TRBD1. The CDR3 runs 15 residues. V shed 5 bases, J shed 8 bases, and the junction held 11 bases outside the gene matches. The V gene's germline CDR1 is MNHEY and CDR2 SVGAGI. The CDR3 DNA sequence: TGTGCCAGCAGTCCCCCGGGACAGGAGCCGCATGAGCAGTTCTTC. Translating gives CASSPPGQEPHEQFF.

This sequence joins TRBV2 and TRBJ2-3; TRBD1 agrees at 10 bases. V shed 6 bases and J 3 bases; nucleotides not matched to a gene: 6. CDR1 SNHLY and CDR2 FYNNEI come from the germline V gene. CDR3 length equals 15 residues. CDR3 protein: CASSPDRGRTDTQYF. CDR3 bases: TGTGCCAGCAGCCCCGACAGGGGGCGGACAGATACGCAGTATTTT.

V usage is TRBV7-2 and J usage is TRBJ2-1; TRBD2 matches at 10 bases. The V gene end was trimmed by 1 base and the J gene end by 0 bases; junction bases not matched to a gene: 3. The germline gives CDR1 SGHTA, CDR2 FQGNSA. The CDR3 extends over 17 amino acids. The CDR3 spells CASSLGTSGYSYNEQFF. Here the CDR3 DNA reads TGTGCCAGCAGCTTAGGGACTAGCGGTTACTCCTACAATGAGCAGTTCTTC.

This clonotype occurred a few times. The chain uses TRBV18 and TRBJ2-7, with D possibly being TRBD1 (5 bases). The CDR3 is 14 residues long. Per germline, CDR1 KGHSH and CDR2 LQKENI. V was clipped by 0 bases and J by 2 bases, with 8 bases between them. CDR3 sequence reads: CASSPPWGPYEQYF. The CDR3, as DNA: TGTGCCAGCTCACCACCTTGGGGCCCCTACGAGCAGTACTTC. Full variable domain (missing parts from reference TRBV18 and TRBJ2-7): NAGVMQNPRHLVRRRGQEARLRCSPMKGHSHVYWYRQLPEEGLKFMVYLQKENIIDESGMPKERFSAEFPKEGPSILRIQQVVRGDSAAYFCASSPPWGPYEQYFGPGTRLTVT.

There are a few counts of this clonotype. The chain combines TRBV20-1 with TRBJ2-5, with 9 bases identical to TRBD2. The CDR3 length is 14 residues. The ends lost 2 bases at V and 4 bases at J; junction bases unmatched: 5. The V gene's germline CDR1 is DFQATT and CDR2 SNEGSKA (reference sequence). The CDR3 region has the DNA TGCAGTGCTAGATGGGTAGCGGGGGTAGAGACCCAGTACTTC. Translated: CSARWVAGVETQYF.

This sequence joins TRBV7-2 and TRBJ1-5; D is unresolved. Germline loops: CDR1 SGHTA, CDR2 FQGNSA. This CDR3 spans 13 amino acids. V dropped 8 bases and J dropped 2 bases, with 10 bases sitting between them. CDR3 sequence reads: CASAPSGNQPQHF. The CDR3, as DNA: TGTGCCAGCGCCCCGTCGGGCAATCAGCCCCAGCATTTT. The full variable domain, in which reference TRBV7-2 and TRBJ1-5 provide the parts outside the CDR3, is GAGVSQSPSNKVTEKGKDVELRCDPISGHTALYWYRQSLGQGLEFLIYFQGNSAPDKSGLPSDRFSAERTGGSVSTLTIQRTQQEDSAVYLCASAPSGNQPQHFGDGTRLSIL.